The T cell receptor (beta chain) under discussion was sequenced for a study of OX40 agonist ivuxolimab in advanced cancers. Clones were read by immunoSEQ multiplex PCR, and TCRdb kept only the in-frame ones, dropping some. The sample shows 45,000 to 55,000 clones, about 88% of them seen only once. Trimming removed 0 bases at V and 13 bases at J, with 13 bases between. This CDR3 has 13 amino acids. Germline lookup yields CDR1 LGHNA and CDR2 YSLEER. V and J are TRBV4-3 and TRBJ2-1, with D unclear. Sequenced here: CD4+ or CD8+ T cells sorted from blood, sampled in a trial of the OX40 agonist ivuxolimab. The clonotype originates from an adult with an advanced solid tumor such as melanoma, head and neck, liver or kidney cancer. The CDR3 DNA reads as TGCGCCAGCAGCCAAGATCTCATCCCCCCCCAGTTCTTC. The encoded protein is CASSQDLIPPQFF.